What follows is one T cell receptor beta chain and its context. This sample is drawn from a study of blood T cell repertoires in COVID-19. Study-level information: The United States, Italy and Spain provided the acute and convalescent COVID-19 samples.

Libraries were prepared by immunoSEQ multiplex PCR; TCRdb keeps only in-frame clonotypes and omits some of them. Of about 90,000 clones listed, about nine tenths are singletons. This CDR3 has 15 residues. Germline trimming cut 5 bases from V and 10 bases from J; bases unmatched to any gene: 9. Germline CDR1 and CDR2: MNHEY and SMNVEV (reference sequence). The source of this sequence is a woman aged 65 to 85 with acute or convalescent COVID-19. Source material: peripheral blood. The chain couples TRBV27 to TRBJ2-1; TRBD2 matches 12 bases. CDR3 loop: CASSPTSGSPLEQFF. In DNA, the CDR3 is TGTGCCAGCAGTCCGACTAGCGGGAGTCCTCTGGAGCAGTTCTTC.